Listed below are T cell receptor beta chains from one sample, sequenced in a study of blood T cell repertoires in COVID-19. Profiling relied on immunoSEQ multiplex PCR, and the TCRdb table lists in-frame clones only, not all of them. This sample carries 40,000 to 50,000 clones, approximately 91% of them seen once, and the ten largest clones take 20% to 25%. The sample consisted of peripheral blood. Receptor source: a man in his fifties with active COVID-19. Each CDR3 is given with its conserved first and last residue. D genes are given only for firm matches. Clone size is given for some rows only: seen once, a few or many times, or a class if the clone is expanded.

size: once; J: TRBJ2-5; V: TRBV3-1/TRBV3-2; D: TRBD1; CDR3: CASSPRGGGREGTQYF; DNA: TGTGCCAGCAGCCCTAGAGGGGGCGGACGCGAGGGGACCCAGTACTTC
size: NA; J: TRBJ1-1; V: TRBV6-2/TRBV6-3; D: NA; CDR3: CASSPYRGSNTEAFF; DNA: TGTGCCAGCAGTCCGTATCGAGGGAGTAACACTGAAGCTTTCTTT
size: NA; J: TRBJ1-1; V: TRBV6-2/TRBV6-3; D: TRBD1; CDR3: CASSSPGQGSTEAFF; DNA: TGTGCCAGCAGTAGCCCGGGACAGGGGTCGACTGAAGCTTTCTTT
size: NA; J: TRBJ1-4; V: TRBV5-6; D: NA; CDR3: CASSFGTGNEKLFF; DNA: TGTGCCAGCAGCTTCGGGACTGGGAATGAAAAACTGTTTTTT
size: NA; J: TRBJ1-2; V: TRBV5-6; D: NA; CDR3: CASSLPGLAGSNYGYTF; DNA: TGTGCCAGCAGCTTACCAGGATTGGCCGGATCTAACTATGGCTACACCTTC
size: NA; J: TRBJ2-1; V: TRBV29-1; D: TRBD2; CDR3: CSVRGELGLAGGVEQFF; DNA: TGCAGCGTTCGGGGCGAGTTGGGACTAGCGGGAGGTGTTGAGCAGTTCTTC
size: NA; J: TRBJ2-2; V: TRBV29-1; D: TRBD1; CDR3: CSGRGQGSDGELFF; DNA: TGCAGCGGCCGGGGACAGGGTTCGGACGGGGAGCTGTTTTTT
size: NA; J: TRBJ1-1; V: TRBV6-2/TRBV6-3; D: NA; CDR3: CASTYRAGSLNTEAFF; DNA: TGTGCCAGCACTTATCGGGCAGGGTCTTTGAACACTGAAGCTTTCTTT
size: NA; J: TRBJ2-6; V: TRBV6-4; D: NA; CDR3: CASRSGANVLTF; DNA: TGTGCCAGCCGTTCTGGGGCCAACGTCCTGACTTTC
size: NA; J: TRBJ2-3; V: TRBV12-3/TRBV12-4; D: NA; CDR3: CASSLPGDTQYF; DNA: TGTGCCAGCAGCCTTCCCGGAGATACGCAGTATTTT
size: NA; J: TRBJ1-3; V: TRBV7-2; D: TRBD1; CDR3: CASSYTGAGNTIYF; DNA: TGTGCCAGCAGCTACACAGGGGCTGGAAACACCATATATTTT
size: NA; J: TRBJ2-2; V: TRBV29-1; D: NA; CDR3: CSVEAGANTGELFF; DNA: TGCAGCGTTGAAGCGGGAGCGAACACCGGGGAGCTGTTTTTT
size: NA; J: TRBJ2-2; V: TRBV9; D: NA; CDR3: CASSSSGGELFF; DNA: TGTGCCAGCAGCTCGAGTGGCGGGGAGCTGTTTTTT
size: NA; J: TRBJ2-3; V: TRBV7-9; D: NA; CDR3: CASSSGTDTQYF; DNA: TGTGCCAGCAGCTCCGGCACAGATACGCAGTATTTT
size: NA; J: TRBJ2-1; V: TRBV5-6; D: NA; CDR3: CASSWGDNEQFF; DNA: TGTGCCAGCAGCTGGGGGGACAATGAGCAGTTCTTC
size: NA; J: TRBJ2-2; V: TRBV7-2; D: TRBD1; CDR3: CASSSQGAVTGELFF; DNA: TGTGCCAGCAGCTCTCAGGGGGCGGTCACCGGGGAGCTGTTTTTT
size: NA; J: TRBJ2-7; V: TRBV7-9; D: TRBD2; CDR3: CASSLGERGSYEQYF; DNA: TGTGCCAGCAGCTTAGGGGAGCGGGGATCCTACGAGCAGTACTTC
size: NA; J: TRBJ1-6; V: TRBV6-5; D: NA; CDR3: CASSYYRVNSPLHF; DNA: TGTGCCAGCAGTTACTACAGGGTCAATTCACCCCTCCACTTT
size: NA; J: TRBJ1-4; V: TRBV2; D: TRBD1; CDR3: CASIRQTGGNWEKLFF; DNA: TGTGCCAGCATTCGCCAAACAGGGGGGAACTGGGAAAAACTGTTTTTT
size: NA; J: TRBJ1-2; V: TRBV6-2/TRBV6-3; D: TRBD1; CDR3: CASSNMDRGRWSGYTF; DNA: TGTGCCAGCAGTAACATGGACAGGGGGCGGTGGTCTGGCTACACCTTC
size: once; J: TRBJ2-7; V: TRBV28; D: TRBD2; CDR3: CVVAGVTYEQYF; DNA: TGTGTAGTAGCGGGAGTTACCTACGAGCAGTACTTC
size: NA; J: TRBJ2-7; V: TRBV9; D: NA; CDR3: CASAPGNLAYEQYF; DNA: TGTGCCAGCGCCCCAGGGAATTTGGCTTACGAGCAGTACTTC
size: NA; J: TRBJ1-1; V: TRBV27; D: NA; CDR3: CASSLEAGFTEAFF; DNA: TGTGCCAGCAGTTTAGAAGCGGGGTTTACTGAAGCTTTCTTT
size: NA; J: TRBJ2-5; V: TRBV27; D: TRBD2; CDR3: CASSLFGVAGEETQYF; DNA: TGTGCCAGCAGTTTATTTGGGGTAGCGGGAGAGGAGACCCAGTACTTC
size: NA; J: TRBJ2-5; V: TRBV7-2; D: TRBD1; CDR3: CASSLASQGVQETQYF; DNA: TGTGCCAGCAGCTTAGCCTCCCAGGGGGTACAAGAGACCCAGTACTTC
size: NA; J: TRBJ2-7; V: TRBV5-1; D: TRBD2; CDR3: CASGASGRRDEQYF; DNA: TGCGCCAGCGGGGCTAGCGGGAGGCGAGACGAGCAGTACTTC
size: once; J: TRBJ1-2; V: TRBV18; D: NA; CDR3: CASSPRESEGADGYTF; DNA: TGTGCCAGCTCACCTCGGGAATCTGAGGGAGCTGATGGCTACACCTTC
size: NA; J: TRBJ1-1; V: TRBV19; D: NA; CDR3: CASSIELMNTEAFF; DNA: TGTGCCAGTAGTATAGAACTGATGAACACTGAAGCTTTCTTT
size: NA; J: TRBJ2-7; V: TRBV30; D: NA; CDR3: CAWSVVKDFQYF; DNA: TGTGCCTGGAGTGTAGTAAAGGACTTCCAGTACTTC
size: NA; J: TRBJ2-1; V: TRBV30; D: TRBD2; CDR3: CAWGTSGNEQFF; DNA: TGTGCCTGGGGGACTAGCGGCAATGAGCAGTTCTTC
size: NA; J: TRBJ2-2; V: TRBV2; D: TRBD2; CDR3: CASRLLAGQNTGELFF; DNA: TGTGCCAGTCGTTTATTAGCGGGACAGAACACCGGGGAGCTGTTTTTT
size: NA; J: TRBJ2-7; V: TRBV5-1; D: NA; CDR3: CASSLGLGAYEQYF; DNA: TGCGCCAGCAGCTTGGGCCTAGGAGCCTACGAGCAGTACTTC
size: once; J: TRBJ2-1; V: TRBV19; D: NA; CDR3: CASSIRGNEQFF; DNA: TGTGCCAGTAGTATCCGGGGCAATGAGCAGTTCTTC
size: NA; J: TRBJ2-2; V: TRBV10-3; D: TRBD2; CDR3: CAISEGLAGGDTGELFF; DNA: TGTGCCATCAGCGAAGGACTAGCGGGAGGTGACACCGGGGAGCTGTTTTTT
size: NA; J: TRBJ2-7; V: TRBV3-1/TRBV3-2; D: NA; CDR3: CASSQESGYEQYF; DNA: TGTGCCAGCAGCCAAGAATCAGGTTACGAGCAGTACTTC
size: NA; J: TRBJ1-1; V: TRBV7-9; D: NA; CDR3: CASSPYRVRPAFF; DNA: TGTGCCAGCAGCCCATATCGGGTAAGACCGGCTTTCTTT
size: NA; J: TRBJ2-3; V: TRBV7-5; D: NA; CDR3: CARTPGLAFPFGTDTQYF; DNA: TGTGCCAGAACCCCGGGACTAGCCTTCCCTTTCGGCACAGATACGCAGTATTTT
size: NA; J: TRBJ2-7; V: TRBV5-6; D: NA; CDR3: CASSFRRERGYEQYF; DNA: TGTGCCAGCAGCTTCCGCAGAGAACGGGGCTACGAGCAGTACTTC
size: NA; J: TRBJ2-6; V: TRBV7-9; D: NA; CDR3: CASSFFISGANVLTF; DNA: TGTGCCAGCAGCTTCTTTATCTCTGGGGCCAACGTCCTGACTTTC
size: NA; J: TRBJ1-2; V: TRBV3-1/TRBV3-2; D: NA; CDR3: CASSQEAAPSPHGYTF; DNA: TGTGCCAGCAGCCAAGAAGCCGCCCCAAGTCCTCATGGCTACACCTTC
size: once; J: TRBJ2-7; V: TRBV11-3; D: TRBD2; CDR3: CASRTVAGAHEQYF; DNA: TGTGCCAGCAGGACGGTGGCGGGAGCCCACGAGCAGTACTTC
size: NA; J: TRBJ1-1; V: TRBV14; D: TRBD1; CDR3: CASSRDRDTEAFF; DNA: TGTGCCAGCAGCCGGGACAGGGACACTGAAGCTTTCTTT
size: NA; J: TRBJ2-7; V: TRBV7-2; D: NA; CDR3: CASSTPGNLGEQYF; DNA: TGTGCCAGCAGCACCCCCGGGAACCTGGGGGAGCAGTACTTC
size: NA; J: TRBJ2-7; V: TRBV29-1; D: TRBD2; CDR3: CSVLTSGRREQYF; DNA: TGCAGCGTCCTAACTAGCGGGAGGCGCGAGCAGTACTTC
size: NA; J: TRBJ2-5; V: TRBV19; D: NA; CDR3: CASSTRGWETQYF; DNA: TGTGCCAGTAGTACCAGGGGTTGGGAGACCCAGTACTTC
size: NA; J: TRBJ1-6; V: TRBV6-4; D: NA; CDR3: CATATGTNSPLHF; DNA: TGTGCCACCGCCACAGGGACGAATTCACCCCTCCACTTT
size: NA; J: TRBJ1-5; V: TRBV6-5; D: NA; CDR3: CASRPRRGSNQPQHF; DNA: TGTGCCAGCAGGCCTCGACGGGGAAGCAATCAGCCCCAGCATTTT
size: NA; J: TRBJ1-1; V: TRBV9; D: TRBD1; CDR3: CASSPYRGGSEAFF; DNA: TGTGCCAGCAGCCCCTACAGGGGAGGAAGTGAAGCTTTCTTT
size: NA; J: TRBJ2-5; V: TRBV7-9; D: NA; CDR3: CASSLLGGVETQYF; DNA: TGTGCCAGCAGCCTGCTCGGGGGAGTCGAGACCCAGTACTTC
size: NA; J: TRBJ1-2; V: TRBV4-1; D: NA; CDR3: CASSQQISSRFYGYTF; DNA: TGCGCCAGCAGCCAGCAAATTTCATCCAGATTCTATGGCTACACCTTC
size: NA; J: TRBJ1-3; V: TRBV7-9; D: TRBD1; CDR3: CASSLRDRGIWSGNTIYF; DNA: TGTGCCAGCAGCTTAAGGGACAGGGGCATCTGGTCTGGAAACACCATATATTTT
size: NA; J: TRBJ1-1; V: TRBV7-6; D: NA; CDR3: CASSSSTGRSTEAFF; DNA: TGTGCCAGCAGCTCCTCGACAGGTCGGTCCACTGAAGCTTTCTTT
size: once; J: TRBJ2-3; V: TRBV7-9; D: NA; CDR3: CASSPGSPDTQYF; DNA: TGTGCCAGCAGCCCGGGTTCTCCAGATACGCAGTATTTT